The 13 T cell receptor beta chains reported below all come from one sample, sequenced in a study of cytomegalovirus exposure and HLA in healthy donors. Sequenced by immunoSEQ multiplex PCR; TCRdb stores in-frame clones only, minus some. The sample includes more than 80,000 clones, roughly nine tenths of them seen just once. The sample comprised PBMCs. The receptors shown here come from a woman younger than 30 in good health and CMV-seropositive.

This chain's CDR3 is CASSVNWGVEEKLFF. The CDR3 nucleotides are TGTGCCAGCAGCGTAAATTGGGGGGTCGAAGAAAAACTGTTTTTT. This sequence joins TRBV9 and TRBJ1-4, with a weak D call TRBD1 (5 bases). CDR3 length equals 15 residues. V lost 1 base and J 8 bases, leaving 15 bases between the germline ends. The germline V gene has CDR1 SGDLS and CDR2 YYNGEE. Together with reference TRBV9 and TRBJ1-4, the CDR3 gives the full variable domain: DSGVTQTPKHLITATGQRVTLRCSPRSGDLSVYWYQQSLDQGLQFLIQYYNGEERAKGNILERFSAQQFPDLHSELNLSSLELGDSALYFCASSVNWGVEEKLFFGSGTQLSVL.

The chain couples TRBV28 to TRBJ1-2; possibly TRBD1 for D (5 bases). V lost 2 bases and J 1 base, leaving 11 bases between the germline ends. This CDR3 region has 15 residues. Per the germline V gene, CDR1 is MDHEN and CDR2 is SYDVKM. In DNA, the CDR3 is TGTGCCAGCAGTTTAACGACAGCGAATAACTATGGCTACACCTTC. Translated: CASSLTTANNYGYTF.

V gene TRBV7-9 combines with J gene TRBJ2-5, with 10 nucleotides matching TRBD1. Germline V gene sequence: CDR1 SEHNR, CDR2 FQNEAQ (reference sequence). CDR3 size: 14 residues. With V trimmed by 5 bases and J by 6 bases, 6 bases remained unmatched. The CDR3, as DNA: TGTGCCAGCAGCCCCCAGGGACAGGGGAAGACCCAGTACTTC. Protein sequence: CASSPQGQGKTQYF.

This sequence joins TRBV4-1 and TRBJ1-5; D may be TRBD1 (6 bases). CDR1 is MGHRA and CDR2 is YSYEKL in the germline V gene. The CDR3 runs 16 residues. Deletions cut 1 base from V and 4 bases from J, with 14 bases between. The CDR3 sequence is CASSQVSLQGNQPQHF. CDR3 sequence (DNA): TGCGCCAGCAGCCAAGTGTCTCTGCAGGGGAATCAGCCCCAGCATTTT.

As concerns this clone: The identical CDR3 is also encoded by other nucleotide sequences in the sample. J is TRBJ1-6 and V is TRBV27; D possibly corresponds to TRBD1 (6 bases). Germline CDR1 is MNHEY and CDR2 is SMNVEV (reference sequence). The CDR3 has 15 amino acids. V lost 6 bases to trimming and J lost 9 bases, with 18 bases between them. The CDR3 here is CASRGQGGDISPLHF. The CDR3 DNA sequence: TGTGCCAGCAGAGGGCAGGGAGGGGACATTTCACCCCTCCACTTT.

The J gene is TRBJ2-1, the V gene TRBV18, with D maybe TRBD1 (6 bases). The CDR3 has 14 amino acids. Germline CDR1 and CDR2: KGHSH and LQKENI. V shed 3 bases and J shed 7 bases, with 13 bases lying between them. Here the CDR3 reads CASSPRDKKNEQFF. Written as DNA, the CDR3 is TGTGCCAGCTCACCCCGGGACAAGAAGAATGAGCAGTTCTTC.

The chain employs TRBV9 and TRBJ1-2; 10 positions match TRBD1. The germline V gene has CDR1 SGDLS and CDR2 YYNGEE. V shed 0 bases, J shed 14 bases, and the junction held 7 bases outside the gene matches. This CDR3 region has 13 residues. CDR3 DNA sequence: TGTGCCAGCAGCGTAGAGGGGGACAGGGGAGGAACCTTC. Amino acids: CASSVEGDRGGTF.

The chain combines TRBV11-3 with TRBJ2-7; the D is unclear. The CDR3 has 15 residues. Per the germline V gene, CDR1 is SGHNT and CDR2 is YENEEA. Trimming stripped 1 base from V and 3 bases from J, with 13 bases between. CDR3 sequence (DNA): TGTGCCAGCAGCTTAGTAAGTAGCAGAATCTACGAGCAGTACGTC. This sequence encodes CASSLVSSRIYEQYV.

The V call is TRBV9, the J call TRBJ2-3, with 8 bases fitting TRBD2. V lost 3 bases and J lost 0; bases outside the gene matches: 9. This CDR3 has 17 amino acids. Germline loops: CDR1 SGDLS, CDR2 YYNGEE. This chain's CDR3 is CASSAMSGGASTDTQYF. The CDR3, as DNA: TGTGCCAGCAGCGCGATGTCCGGGGGGGCAAGCACAGATACGCAGTATTTT.

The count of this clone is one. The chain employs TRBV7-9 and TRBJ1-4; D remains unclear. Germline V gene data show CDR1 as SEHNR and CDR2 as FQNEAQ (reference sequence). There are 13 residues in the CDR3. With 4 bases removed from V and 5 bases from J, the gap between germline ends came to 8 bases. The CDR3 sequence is CASSSGANEKLFF. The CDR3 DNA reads TGTGCCAGCAGCTCGGGTGCAAATGAAAAACTGTTTTTT.

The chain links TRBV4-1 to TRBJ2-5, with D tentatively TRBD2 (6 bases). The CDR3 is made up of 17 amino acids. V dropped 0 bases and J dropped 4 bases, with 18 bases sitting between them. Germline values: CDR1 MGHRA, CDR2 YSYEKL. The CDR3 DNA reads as TGCGCCAGCAGCCAAGATCTTAGGAGCGGGCGGGGAGAGACCCAGTACTTC. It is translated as CASSQDLRSGRGETQYF.

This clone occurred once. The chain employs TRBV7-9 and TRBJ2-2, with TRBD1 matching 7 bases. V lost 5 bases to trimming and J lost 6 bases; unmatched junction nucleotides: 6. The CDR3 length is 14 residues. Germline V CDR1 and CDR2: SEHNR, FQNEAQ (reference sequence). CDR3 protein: CASSHDRESGELFF. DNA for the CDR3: TGTGCCAGCAGCCACGACAGGGAGTCCGGGGAGCTGTTTTTT.

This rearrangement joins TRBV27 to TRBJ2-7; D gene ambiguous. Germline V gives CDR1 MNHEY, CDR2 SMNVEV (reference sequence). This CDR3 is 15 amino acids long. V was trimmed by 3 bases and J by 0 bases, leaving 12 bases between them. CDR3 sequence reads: CASSFGTASSYEQYF. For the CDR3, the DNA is TGTGCCAGCAGTTTCGGTACGGCTAGCTCCTACGAGCAGTACTTC.